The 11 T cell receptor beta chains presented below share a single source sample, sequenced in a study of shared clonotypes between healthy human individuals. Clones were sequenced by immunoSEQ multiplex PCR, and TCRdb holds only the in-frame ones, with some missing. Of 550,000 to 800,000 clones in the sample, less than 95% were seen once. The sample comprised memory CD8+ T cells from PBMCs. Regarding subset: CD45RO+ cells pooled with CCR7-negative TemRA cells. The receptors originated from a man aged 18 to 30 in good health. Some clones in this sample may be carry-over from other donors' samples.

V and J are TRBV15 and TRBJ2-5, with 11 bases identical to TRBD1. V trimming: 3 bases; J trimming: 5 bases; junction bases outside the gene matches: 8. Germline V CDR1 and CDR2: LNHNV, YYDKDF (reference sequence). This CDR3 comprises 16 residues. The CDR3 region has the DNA TGTGCCACCAGCAGGGGGACAGGGGGAAGTGGGGAGACCCAGTACTTC. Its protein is CATSRGTGGSGETQYF.

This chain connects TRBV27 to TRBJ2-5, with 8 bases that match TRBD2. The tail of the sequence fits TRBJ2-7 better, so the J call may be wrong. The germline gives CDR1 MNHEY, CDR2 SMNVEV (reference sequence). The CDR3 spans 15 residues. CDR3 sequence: CASSLIAGISYEQYF. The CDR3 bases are TGTGCCAGCAGTTTGATAGCGGGGATCTCCTACGAGCAGTACTTC.

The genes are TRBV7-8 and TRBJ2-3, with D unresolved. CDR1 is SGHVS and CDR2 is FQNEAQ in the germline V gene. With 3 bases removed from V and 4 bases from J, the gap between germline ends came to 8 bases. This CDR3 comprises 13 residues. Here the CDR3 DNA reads TGTGCCAGCAGCTTTTTAGTTGCAGATACGCAGTATTTT. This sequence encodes CASSFLVADTQYF.

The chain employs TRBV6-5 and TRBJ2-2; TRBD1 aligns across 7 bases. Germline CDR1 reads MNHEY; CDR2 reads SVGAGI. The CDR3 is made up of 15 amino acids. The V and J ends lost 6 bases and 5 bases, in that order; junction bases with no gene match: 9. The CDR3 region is CASSGTGVSTGELFF. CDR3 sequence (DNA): TGTGCCAGCAGCGGAACAGGGGTATCAACCGGGGAGCTGTTTTTT.

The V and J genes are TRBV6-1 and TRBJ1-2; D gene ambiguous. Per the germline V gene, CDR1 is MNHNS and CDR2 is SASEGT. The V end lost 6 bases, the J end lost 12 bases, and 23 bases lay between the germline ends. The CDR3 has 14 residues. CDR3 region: CASSGLGSYRRDTF. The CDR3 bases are TGTGCCAGCAGCGGCCTGGGGTCCTACCGGAGGGACACCTTC.

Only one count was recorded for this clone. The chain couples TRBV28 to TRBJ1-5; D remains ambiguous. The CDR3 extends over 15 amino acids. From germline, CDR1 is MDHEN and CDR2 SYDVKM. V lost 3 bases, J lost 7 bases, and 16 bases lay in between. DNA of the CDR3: TGTGCCAGCAGTTTTGGGTCGTGGGAAGGCCAGCCCCAGCATTTT. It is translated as CASSFGSWEGQPQHF.

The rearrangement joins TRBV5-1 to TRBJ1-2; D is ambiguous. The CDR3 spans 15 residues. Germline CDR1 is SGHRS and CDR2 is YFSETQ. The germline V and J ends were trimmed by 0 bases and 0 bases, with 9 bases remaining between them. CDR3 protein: CASSLGRGANYGYTF. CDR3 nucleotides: TGCGCCAGCAGCTTGGGCCGGGGAGCTAACTATGGCTACACCTTC.

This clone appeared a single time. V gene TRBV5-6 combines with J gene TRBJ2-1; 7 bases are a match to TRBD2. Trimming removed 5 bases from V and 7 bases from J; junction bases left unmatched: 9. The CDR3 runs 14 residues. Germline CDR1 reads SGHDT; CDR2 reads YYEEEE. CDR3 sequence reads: CASSSREVDNEQFF. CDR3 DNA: TGTGCCAGCAGTTCCCGGGAGGTAGATAATGAGCAGTTCTTC.

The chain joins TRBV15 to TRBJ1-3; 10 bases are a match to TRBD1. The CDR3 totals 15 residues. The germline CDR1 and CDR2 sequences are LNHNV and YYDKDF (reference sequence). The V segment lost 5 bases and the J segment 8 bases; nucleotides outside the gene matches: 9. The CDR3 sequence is CATSSRGTGVYTIYF. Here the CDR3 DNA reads TGTGCCACCAGCTCACGAGGGACAGGGGTGTACACCATATATTTT.

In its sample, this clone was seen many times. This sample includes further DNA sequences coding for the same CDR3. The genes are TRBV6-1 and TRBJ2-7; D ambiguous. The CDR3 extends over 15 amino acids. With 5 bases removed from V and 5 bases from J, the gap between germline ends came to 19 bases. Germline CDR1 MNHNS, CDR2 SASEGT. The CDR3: CASSLGAISYDEQYF. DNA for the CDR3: TGTGCCAGCAGTTTAGGAGCCATTTCCTACGACGAGCAGTACTTC.

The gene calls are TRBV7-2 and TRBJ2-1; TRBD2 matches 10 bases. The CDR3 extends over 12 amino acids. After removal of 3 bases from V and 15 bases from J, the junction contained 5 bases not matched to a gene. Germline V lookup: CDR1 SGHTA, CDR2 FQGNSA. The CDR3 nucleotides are TGTGCCAGCAGCTTGAGCGGGAGGGGAGCGTTCTTC. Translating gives CASSLSGRGAFF.